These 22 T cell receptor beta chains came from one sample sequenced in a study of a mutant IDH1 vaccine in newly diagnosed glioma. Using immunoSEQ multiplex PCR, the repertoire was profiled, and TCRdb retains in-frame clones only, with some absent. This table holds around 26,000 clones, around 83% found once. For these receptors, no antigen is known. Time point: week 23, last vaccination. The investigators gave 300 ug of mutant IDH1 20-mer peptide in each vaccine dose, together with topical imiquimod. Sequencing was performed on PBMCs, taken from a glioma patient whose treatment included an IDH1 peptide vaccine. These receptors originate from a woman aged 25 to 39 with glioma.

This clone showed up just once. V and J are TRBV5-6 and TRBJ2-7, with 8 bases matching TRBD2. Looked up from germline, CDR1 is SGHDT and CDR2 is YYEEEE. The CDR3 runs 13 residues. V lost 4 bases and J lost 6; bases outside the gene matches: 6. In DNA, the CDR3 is TGTGCCAGCAGCCGGACGGGGGGGTTCGAGCAGTACTTC. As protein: CASSRTGGFEQYF.

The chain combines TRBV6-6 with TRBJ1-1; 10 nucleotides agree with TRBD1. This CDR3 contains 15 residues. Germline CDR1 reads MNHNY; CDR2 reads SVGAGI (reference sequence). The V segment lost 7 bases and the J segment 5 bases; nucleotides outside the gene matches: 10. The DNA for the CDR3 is TGTGCCAGCATCAAGGGGGGACAGGGGAGGACTGAAGCTTTCTTT. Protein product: CASIKGGQGRTEAFF.

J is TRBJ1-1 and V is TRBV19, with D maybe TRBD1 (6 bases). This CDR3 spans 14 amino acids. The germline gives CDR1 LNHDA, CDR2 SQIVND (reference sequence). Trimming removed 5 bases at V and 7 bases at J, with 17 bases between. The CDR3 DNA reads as TGTGCCAGTAGTCACGGGACATTGGGTCTTGAAGCTTTCTTT. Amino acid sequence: CASSHGTLGLEAFF.

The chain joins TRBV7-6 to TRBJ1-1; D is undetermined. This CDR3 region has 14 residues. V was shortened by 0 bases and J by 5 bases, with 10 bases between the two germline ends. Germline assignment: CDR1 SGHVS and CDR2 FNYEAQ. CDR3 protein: CASSLAGRSTEAFF. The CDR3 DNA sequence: TGTGCCAGCAGCTTAGCGGGGAGGAGTACTGAAGCTTTCTTT.

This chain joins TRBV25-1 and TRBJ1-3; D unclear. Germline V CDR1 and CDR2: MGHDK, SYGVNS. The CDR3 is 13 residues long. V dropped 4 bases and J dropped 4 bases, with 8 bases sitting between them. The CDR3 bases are TGTGCCAGCAGTGGGGGTTGGGGAAACACCATATATTTT. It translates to CASSGGWGNTIYF.

CDR3 region: CASSLGGSVWTEAFF. Written as DNA, the CDR3 is TGTGCCAGCAGTTTGGGGGGCTCAGTCTGGACTGAAGCTTTCTTT. The chain has TRBV27 and TRBJ1-1, with D possibly TRBD1 on 6 matching bases. The V end was cut by 3 bases, the J end by 5 bases, with 16 bases between. The CDR3 loop spans 15 amino acids. CDR1 MNHEY and CDR2 SMNVEV come from the germline V gene (reference sequence).

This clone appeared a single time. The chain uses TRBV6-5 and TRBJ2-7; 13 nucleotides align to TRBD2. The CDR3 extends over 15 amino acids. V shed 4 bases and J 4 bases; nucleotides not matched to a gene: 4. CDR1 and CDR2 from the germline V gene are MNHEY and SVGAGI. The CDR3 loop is CASSFTSGGGYEQYF. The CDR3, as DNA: TGTGCCAGCAGTTTCACTAGCGGGGGGGGTTACGAGCAGTACTTC.

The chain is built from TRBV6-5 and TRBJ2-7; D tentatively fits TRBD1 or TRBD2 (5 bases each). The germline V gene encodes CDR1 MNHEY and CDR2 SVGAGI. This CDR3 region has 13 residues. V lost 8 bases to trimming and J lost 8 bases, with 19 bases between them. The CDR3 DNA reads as TGTGCCAGCGGGGCAGGGACCCCTTTCAAGCAGTACTTC. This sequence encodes CASGAGTPFKQYF.

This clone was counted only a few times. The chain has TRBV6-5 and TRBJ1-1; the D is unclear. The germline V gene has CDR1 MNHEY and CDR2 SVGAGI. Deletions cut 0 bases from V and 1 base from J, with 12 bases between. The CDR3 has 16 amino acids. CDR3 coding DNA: TGTGCCAGCAGTTACTCGGGCCAGCGCTGGAACACTGAAGCTTTCTTT. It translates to CASSYSGQRWNTEAFF.

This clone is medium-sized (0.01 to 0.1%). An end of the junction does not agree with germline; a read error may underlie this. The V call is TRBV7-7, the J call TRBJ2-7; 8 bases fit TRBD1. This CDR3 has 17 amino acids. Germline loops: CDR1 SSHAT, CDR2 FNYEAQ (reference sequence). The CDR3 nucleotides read TGTGCTAGCAGCTTAACTAGAAGGGGGACAGGCGTCTACGAGCAGTACTTC. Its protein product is CASSLTRRGTGVYEQYF.

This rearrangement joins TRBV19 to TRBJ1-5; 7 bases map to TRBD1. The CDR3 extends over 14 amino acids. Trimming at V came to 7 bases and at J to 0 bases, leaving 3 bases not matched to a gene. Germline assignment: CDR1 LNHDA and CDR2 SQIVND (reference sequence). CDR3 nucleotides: TGTGCCAGTACCCAGGGGGTTAGCAATCAGCCCCAGCATTTT. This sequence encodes CASTQGVSNQPQHF.

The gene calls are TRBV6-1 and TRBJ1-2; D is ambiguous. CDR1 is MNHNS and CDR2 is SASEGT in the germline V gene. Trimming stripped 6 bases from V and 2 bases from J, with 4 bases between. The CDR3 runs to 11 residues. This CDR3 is CASSLNYGYTF. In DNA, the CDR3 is TGTGCCAGCAGCCTGAACTATGGCTACACCTTC.

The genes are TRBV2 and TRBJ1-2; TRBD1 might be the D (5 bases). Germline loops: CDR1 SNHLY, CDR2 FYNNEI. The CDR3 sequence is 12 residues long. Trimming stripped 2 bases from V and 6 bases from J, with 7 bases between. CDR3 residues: CASSEQGHGYTF. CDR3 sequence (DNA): TGTGCCAGCAGTGAACAGGGCCATGGCTACACCTTC.

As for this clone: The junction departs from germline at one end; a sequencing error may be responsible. CDR3 loop: CASSVGGDYNERFF. CDR3 sequence (DNA): TGTGCCAGCAGCGTAGGGGGGGACTACAATGAGCGGTTCTTC. This rearrangement joins TRBV9 to TRBJ2-1, with 7 bases fitting TRBD2. The CDR3 is 14 amino acids. Germline CDR1 and CDR2: SGDLS and YYNGEE.

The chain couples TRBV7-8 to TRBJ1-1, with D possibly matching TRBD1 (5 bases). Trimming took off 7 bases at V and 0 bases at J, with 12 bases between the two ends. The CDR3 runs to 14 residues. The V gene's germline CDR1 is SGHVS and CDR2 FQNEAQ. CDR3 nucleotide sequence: TGTGCCAGCACCACCGGGGGAGTGAACACTGAAGCTTTCTTT. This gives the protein CASTTGGVNTEAFF. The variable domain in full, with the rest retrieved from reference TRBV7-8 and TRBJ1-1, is GAGVSQSPRYKVAKRGQDVALRCDPISGHVSLFWYQQALGQGPEFLTYFQNEAQLDKSGLPSDRFFAERPEGSVSTLKIQRTQQEDSAVYLCASTTGGVNTEAFFGQGTRLTVV.

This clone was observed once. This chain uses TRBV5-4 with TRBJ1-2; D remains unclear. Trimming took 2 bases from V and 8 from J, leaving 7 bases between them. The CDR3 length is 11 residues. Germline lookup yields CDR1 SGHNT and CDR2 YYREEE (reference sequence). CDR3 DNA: TGTGCCAGCAGCTTAGGGTACGGCTACACCTTC. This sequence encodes CASSLGYGYTF.

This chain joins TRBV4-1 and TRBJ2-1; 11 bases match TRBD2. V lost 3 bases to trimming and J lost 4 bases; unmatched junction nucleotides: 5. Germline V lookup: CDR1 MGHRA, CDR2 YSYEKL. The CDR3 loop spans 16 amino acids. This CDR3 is CASSQVLAGGYNEQFF. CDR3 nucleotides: TGCGCCAGCAGCCAGGTTCTAGCGGGGGGTTACAATGAGCAGTTCTTC.

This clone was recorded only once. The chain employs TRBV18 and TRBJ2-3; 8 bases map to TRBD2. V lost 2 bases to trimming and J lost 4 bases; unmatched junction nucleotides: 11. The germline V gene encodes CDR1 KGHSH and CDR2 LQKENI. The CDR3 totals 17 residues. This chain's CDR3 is CASSPYATRRGADTQYF. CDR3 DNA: TGTGCCAGCTCACCATACGCTACCAGGCGGGGGGCAGATACGCAGTATTTT.

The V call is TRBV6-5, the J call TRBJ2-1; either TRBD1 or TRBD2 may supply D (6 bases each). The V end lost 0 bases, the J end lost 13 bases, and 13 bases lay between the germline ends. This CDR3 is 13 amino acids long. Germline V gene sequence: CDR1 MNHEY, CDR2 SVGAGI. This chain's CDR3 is CASSYSEGGSQFF. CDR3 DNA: TGTGCCAGCAGTTACTCCGAGGGGGGAAGCCAGTTCTTC.

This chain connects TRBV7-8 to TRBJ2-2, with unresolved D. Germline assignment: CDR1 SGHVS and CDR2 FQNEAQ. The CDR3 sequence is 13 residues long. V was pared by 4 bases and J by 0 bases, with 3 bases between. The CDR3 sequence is CASSSTNTGELFF. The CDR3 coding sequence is TGTGCCAGCAGCTCAACGAACACCGGGGAGCTGTTTTTT.

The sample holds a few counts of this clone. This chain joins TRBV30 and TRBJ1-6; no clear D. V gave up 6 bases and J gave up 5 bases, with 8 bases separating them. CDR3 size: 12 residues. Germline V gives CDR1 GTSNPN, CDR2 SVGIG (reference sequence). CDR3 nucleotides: TGTGCCTGCCAGGACCATAATTCACCCCTCCACTTT. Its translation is CACQDHNSPLHF.

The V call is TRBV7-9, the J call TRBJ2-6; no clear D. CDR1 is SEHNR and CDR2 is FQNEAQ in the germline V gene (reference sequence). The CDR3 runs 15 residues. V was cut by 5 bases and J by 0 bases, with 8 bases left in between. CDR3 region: CASSLIPSGANVLTF. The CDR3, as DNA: TGTGCCAGCAGCCTCATACCCTCTGGGGCCAACGTCCTGACTTTC.